This entry lists 27 T cell receptor beta chains sequenced from one sample in a study of beta chain features in type 1 diabetes (dated by TCRdb to 2017 to 2018). The library was prepared using the immunoSEQ multiplex PCR assay. The entire isolated RNA was reverse transcribed using the High Capacity cDNA Reverse Transcription Kit, and thus expressed TCRB transcripts were sequenced. The immuneACCESS repertoire file appears here via TCRdb, limited to in-frame rearrangements. These files lack a portion of the clones; in checked studies, under half of the deficit traces to unresolved V genes, and the cause of the others is not known. The sample data list 350,000 to 450,000 clones, and about 16% of these were observed just once. The biggest ten clones account for about 0.018% of the sample. Sample: naive CD4+ T cells from blood. In light of the paper, this sample's cell subset or site label describes: true naive CD4+ T cells. The receptors originated from a woman aged 18-29 years in good health.

In this sample, this clone turned up once. This sample also contains other DNA sequences that code for the same CDR3. The chain links TRBV30 to TRBJ2-1; a possible D gene is TRBD1 (6 bases). CDR1 is GTSNPN, CDR2 SVGIG, per germline (reference sequence). The V end was cut by 0 bases, the J end by 4 bases, with 10 bases between. The CDR3 has 14 residues. The DNA of the CDR3 is TGTGCCTGGAGTGTTCAGGGGTTATACAATGAGCAGTTCTTC. It yields the protein CAWSVQGLYNEQFF.

Only a few counts were recorded for this clone. This chain joins TRBV7-3 and TRBJ1-1; 7 nucleotides line up with TRBD1. The CDR3 consists of 14 residues. Germline V lookup: CDR1 SGHTA, CDR2 FQGTGA. The ends lost 4 bases at V and 2 bases at J; junction bases unmatched: 4. The CDR3 protein is CASSSDRDNTEAFF. DNA for the CDR3: TGTGCCAGCAGCTCCGACAGGGATAACACTGAAGCTTTCTTT.

The rearrangement joins TRBV28 to TRBJ2-7; 7 bases line up with TRBD2. The CDR3 runs to 15 residues. Looked up from germline, CDR1 is MDHEN and CDR2 is SYDVKM. Trimming at V came to 6 bases and at J to 5 bases, leaving 13 bases not matched to a gene. The CDR3 sequence is CASSPSRGRTHEQYF. The DNA for the CDR3 is TGTGCCAGCAGCCCATCGCGGGGGAGAACACACGAGCAGTACTTC.

In DNA form, the CDR3 reads TGTGCCAGCAGCACACAGGGGTACAATGAGCAGTTCTTC. Protein product: CASSTQGYNEQFF. This rearrangement joins TRBV7-2 to TRBJ2-1, with 7 bases aligning to TRBD1. Germline values: CDR1 SGHTA, CDR2 FQGNSA. The J segment lost 4 bases and the V segment lost 5 bases, leaving 2 bases of the junction unmatched. There are 13 residues in the CDR3.

The chain joins TRBV11-3 to TRBJ2-5; the D gene is possibly TRBD1 (6 bases). This CDR3 spans 17 amino acids. Trimming took off 5 bases at V and 1 base at J, with 20 bases between the two ends. CDR1 and CDR2 (germline): SGHNT, YENEEA. In nucleotides, the CDR3 is TGTGCCAGCAGCCCCGGATCCTGGGACACAACCCAAGAGACCCAGTACTTC. Translated, it gives CASSPGSWDTTQETQYF.

The chain uses TRBV25-1 and TRBJ1-2; D call uncertain. The V gene's germline CDR1 is MGHDK and CDR2 SYGVNS. This CDR3 spans 11 amino acids. The CDR3 loop is CATTGRYGYTF. The CDR3 DNA reads as TGTGCAACGACGGGTAGATATGGCTACACCTTC.

A word on this clone: An end of the junction does not agree with germline; a read error may underlie this. This chain joins TRBV19 and TRBJ1-5, with TRBD1 identical over 7 bases. The CDR3 is made up of 14 amino acids. CDR1 is LNHDA and CDR2 is SQIVND in the germline V gene (reference sequence). CDR3 amino acids: CASSIDRRGQRHLF. Here the CDR3 DNA reads TGTGCCAGTAGTATAGATCGTAGGGGACAGCGTCACCTTTTT.

The CDR3 coding sequence is TGTGCCAGCAGTCTCCGGGACAGGACCTCCTACGAGCAGTACTTC. Translating it yields CASSLRDRTSYEQYF. The chain has TRBV28 and TRBJ2-7; TRBD1 aligns across 8 bases. J lost 0 bases, V lost 5 bases, and 6 bases had no gene match. Germline V CDR1 and CDR2: MDHEN, SYDVKM. CDR3 length equals 15 residues.

This rearrangement joins TRBV5-4 to TRBJ2-1; D perhaps matches TRBD2 (6 bases). V was trimmed by 0 bases and J by 5 bases, leaving 12 bases between them. The CDR3 has 15 residues. Per the germline V gene, CDR1 is SGHNT and CDR2 is YYREEE (reference sequence). The CDR3 nucleotides read TGTGCCAGCAGCTTGGCGGTAGCGGTGGACAATGAGCAGTTCTTC. This gives the protein CASSLAVAVDNEQFF.

The rearrangement joins TRBV4-3 to TRBJ2-2; D may be TRBD1 (6 bases). Germline V gene sequence: CDR1 LGHNA, CDR2 YSLEER. V was pared by 3 bases and J by 5 bases, with 13 bases between. This CDR3 is 15 amino acids long. The DNA for the CDR3 is TGCGCCAGCAGCCACATGGCAGGGGAAACCGGGGAGCTGTTTTTT. This encodes CASSHMAGETGELFF.

Notes on this clone: The same CDR3 arises from other DNA sequences in this sample as well. This CDR3 is CASSVGTSGYNEQFF. CDR3 coding DNA: TGTGCCAGCAGCGTAGGGACTAGCGGTTACAATGAGCAGTTCTTC. This chain connects TRBV9 to TRBJ2-1; 10 bases are shared with TRBD2. With V trimmed by 0 bases and J by 4 bases, 1 base remained unmatched. CDR1 SGDLS and CDR2 YYNGEE come from the germline V gene. The CDR3 sequence is 15 residues long.

This clone has only a few counts. The gene calls are TRBV9 and TRBJ1-2; D is possibly TRBD1 (5 bases). The germline V gene has CDR1 SGDLS and CDR2 YYNGEE. V dropped 0 bases and J dropped 3 bases, with 9 bases sitting between them. The CDR3 length is 14 residues. CDR3 in amino acids: CASSVVSQDYGYTF. The CDR3 nucleotides are TGTGCCAGCAGCGTAGTGTCACAGGACTATGGCTACACCTTC.

V and J are TRBV7-8 and TRBJ2-5, with D unresolved. Germline V lookup: CDR1 SGHVS, CDR2 FQNEAQ. V lost 1 base, J lost 8 bases, and 11 bases lay in between. This CDR3 is built from 13 residues. The CDR3 region is CASSLVVGTTQYF. Here the CDR3 DNA reads TGTGCCAGCAGCTTAGTCGTGGGCACAACCCAGTACTTC. The full variable domain, its missing parts supplied by reference TRBV7-8 and TRBJ2-5, is GAGVSQSPRYKVAKRGQDVALRCDPISGHVSLFWYQQALGQGPEFLTYFQNEAQLDKSGLPSDRFFAERPEGSVSTLKIQRTQQEDSAVYLCASSLVVGTTQYFGPGTRLLVL.

The gene calls are TRBV6-1 and TRBJ2-1, with 11 bases aligning to TRBD2. The V segment lost 6 bases and the J segment 5 bases; nucleotides outside the gene matches: 6. CDR3 size: 15 residues. Germline assignment: CDR1 MNHNS and CDR2 SASEGT. The CDR3 DNA follows: TGTGCCAGCAGGAGACTAGCGGGATCGGACAATGAGCAGTTCTTC. Residues: CASRRLAGSDNEQFF.

This chain connects TRBV18 to TRBJ2-3; D is ambiguous. Germline V gives CDR1 KGHSH, CDR2 LQKENI. The V end lost 0 bases, the J end lost 8 bases, and 9 bases lay between the germline ends. This CDR3 region has 13 residues. The DNA of the CDR3 is TGTGCCAGCTCACCACCTCTACTTCCTACGCAGTATTTT. This gives the protein CASSPPLLPTQYF. Full variable domain (rest looked up from reference TRBV18 and TRBJ2-3): NAGVMQNPRHLVRRRGQEARLRCSPMKGHSHVYWYRQLPEEGLKFMVYLQKENIIDESGMPKERFSAEFPKEGPSILRIQQVVRGDSAAYFCASSPPLLPTQYFGPGTRLTVL.

The sample holds a few counts of this clone. This chain connects TRBV9 to TRBJ1-5; 7 positions match TRBD1. This CDR3 comprises 15 residues. From germline, CDR1 is SGDLS and CDR2 YYNGEE. The junction had 5 bases not matched to a gene; V was cut back by 4 bases and J by 1 base. The CDR3 nucleotides read TGTGCCAGCAGCCCCTCGGGACAGAGCAATCAGCCCCAGCATTTT. Translation: CASSPSGQSNQPQHF.

This clone appeared a single time. The chain employs TRBV5-4 and TRBJ2-2; 9 nucleotides line up with TRBD1. The CDR3 spans 17 residues. Trimming at V came to 4 bases and at J to 4 bases, leaving 11 bases not matched to a gene. From germline, CDR1 is SGHNT and CDR2 YYREEE (reference sequence). Written as DNA, the CDR3 is TGTGCCAGCAGCCTGGGAGGACAGGGGAAGAGCACCGGGGAGCTGTTTTTT. It is translated as CASSLGGQGKSTGELFF.

This clone has just a few counts. This sequence joins TRBV7-9 and TRBJ2-1; D call uncertain. The CDR3 runs 11 residues. Germline values: CDR1 SEHNR, CDR2 FQNEAQ (reference sequence). Trimming removed 2 bases at V and 10 bases at J, with 6 bases between. The CDR3 DNA reads TGTGCCAGCAGCTTAATGCGGGAGCAGTTCTTC. Translated: CASSLMREQFF.

There are a few counts of this clone. The chain links TRBV2 to TRBJ1-5; TRBD1 aligns across 10 bases. V shed 4 bases and J 6 bases; nucleotides not matched to a gene: 3. The CDR3 consists of 14 residues. Per germline, CDR1 SNHLY and CDR2 FYNNEI. The CDR3 sequence is CASSAGQGSQPQHF. The CDR3 DNA follows: TGTGCCAGCAGTGCGGGACAGGGGTCTCAGCCCCAGCATTTT.

V usage is TRBV11-2 and J usage is TRBJ2-5; 8 bases are shared with TRBD2. CDR1 is SGHAT, CDR2 FQNNGV, per germline. The CDR3 spans 16 residues. After removal of 4 bases from V and 5 bases from J, the junction contained 12 bases not matched to a gene. The CDR3 loop reads CASSSGVAGSYETQYF. In DNA, the CDR3 is TGTGCCAGCAGCTCAGGGGTAGCGGGATCATATGAGACCCAGTACTTC.

This sequence joins TRBV4-3 and TRBJ2-7, with 7 bases aligning to TRBD1. This CDR3 is 16 amino acids long. Germline V lookup: CDR1 LGHNA, CDR2 YSLEER. Unmatched junction bases numbered 11, after V lost 0 bases and J lost 6 bases. The CDR3 protein is CASSQDVRQGGGEQYF. The CDR3 DNA reads as TGCGCCAGCAGCCAAGATGTGAGACAGGGTGGTGGCGAGCAGTACTTC.

The gene calls are TRBV7-9 and TRBJ2-3; 10 nucleotides agree with TRBD1. Trimming took 3 bases from V and 2 from J; bases not matched to a gene: 2. CDR3 length: 15 residues. Per germline, CDR1 SEHNR and CDR2 FQNEAQ (reference sequence). The CDR3 reads CASSLGTGVTDTQYF. CDR3 DNA: TGTGCCAGCAGCTTGGGGACAGGGGTCACAGATACGCAGTATTTT.

This clone was detected only a few times. The rearrangement joins TRBV5-4 to TRBJ2-2, with 9 bases identical to TRBD2. The germline V gene has CDR1 SGHNT and CDR2 YYREEE (reference sequence). The CDR3 totals 16 residues. The ends lost 1 base at V and 2 bases at J; junction bases unmatched: 3. The CDR3 loop is CASSLLGLANTGELFF. The CDR3 DNA reads TGTGCCAGCAGCTTGTTGGGACTAGCAAACACCGGGGAGCTGTTTTTT.

This clone has a handful of counts. This chain connects TRBV6-5 to TRBJ2-3, with 10 bases aligning to TRBD2. The CDR3 spans 14 residues. V lost 4 bases to trimming and J lost 5 bases; unmatched junction nucleotides: 3. Germline V lookup: CDR1 MNHEY, CDR2 SVGAGI. CDR3 residues: CASSSGTSVDTQYF. CDR3 nucleotide sequence: TGTGCCAGCAGTTCCGGGACTAGCGTAGATACGCAGTATTTT.

The chain is built from TRBV30 and TRBJ2-3; tentatively, D is TRBD2 (5 bases). Germline CDR1 is GTSNPN and CDR2 is SVGIG (reference sequence). Trimming removed 4 bases from V and 13 bases from J, with 15 bases in between. CDR3 length equals 11 residues. In nucleotides, the CDR3 is TGTGCCTGGATGATAGTGGGAGTGAAGTATTTT. Translation gives CAWMIVGVKYF.

This chain joins TRBV11-1 and TRBJ2-7; the D is unclear. Germline-derived CDR1 and CDR2 are SGHAT and FQDESV (reference sequence). The CDR3 runs 12 residues. V was pared by 5 bases and J by 2 bases, with 7 bases between. CDR3 protein: CASSLSAYEQYF. The CDR3 bases are TGTGCCAGCAGCCTTTCAGCCTACGAGCAGTACTTC.

The V call is TRBV21-1, the J call TRBJ2-5; the table gives TRBD2 as D, unverified against the DNA. TRBV21-1 is a known pseudogene. The CDR3 is made up of 13 amino acids. The CDR3 bases are TGTGCCAGCAGCAAATGTCCGGGGGAGACCCAGTACTTC. Its translation: CASSKCPGETQYF.